This entry lists 21 T cell receptor delta chains sequenced from one sample in a study of gamma-delta T cells after stem cell transplantation (dated by TCRdb to about 2016). Libraries were built with RT-PCR. These reads were obtained on an Illumina MiSeq. For TCRdb, the public reads were processed anew by CATT, and duplicate DNA sequences were folded into one row. The sample yields 1,300 or so delta-chain clones; about 15% were counted once. The ten largest account for 25% to 30% of the sample. The sequencing sample was made of gamma-delta T cells. The receptors originated from a human donor. It is not recorded whose cells these are; they may come from a transplant donor.

This clone showed up just a few times. The chain uses TRDV2 and TRDJ2, with D possibly matching TRDD2 (5 bases). Deletions cut 0 bases from V and 1 base from J, with 20 bases between. Looked up from germline, CDR1 is GEAIGNYY and CDR2 is EKD. CDR3 length: 19 residues. CDR3 protein: CACDTVFPPQPGLTAQLFF. In DNA form, the CDR3 reads TGTGCCTGTGACACCGTCTTCCCTCCCCAACCCGGTTTGACAGCACAACTCTTCTTT.

For this clone: This likely reflects a read error, since a far larger clone is one base away. The chain uses TRDV2 and TRDJ1; 8 nucleotides match TRDD3. The germline V gene encodes CDR1 GEAIGNYY and CDR2 EKD. With V trimmed by 0 bases and J by 0 bases, 11 bases remained unmatched. This CDR3 spans 18 amino acids. The CDR3 DNA sequence: TGTGCCTGTGACACCATTAGTACTGGGGGCCCCGACACCGATAAACTCATCTTT. This translates into CACDTISTGGPDTDKLIF.

In the case of this clone: A far larger clone is off by one base, so a read error is likely. The chain uses TRDV3 and TRDJ1; TRDD3 matches at 11 bases. V was clipped by 1 base and J by 3 bases; unmatched bases: 13. The CDR3 is made up of 17 amino acids. Germline V gene data show CDR1 as TVYSNPD and CDR2 as GDNSRS (reference sequence). CDR3 in DNA: TGTGCCTTTAAGCACGGATACTGGGGGATAAGTGCCGATAAACTCATCTTT. Protein sequence: CAFKHGYWGISADKLIF.

This clone came up a few times. This sequence joins TRDV2 and TRDJ1; TRDD3 matches at 13 bases. J lost 0 bases, V lost 2 bases, and 5 bases had no gene match. The CDR3 length is 17 residues. The germline V gene encodes CDR1 GEAIGNYY and CDR2 EKD. The DNA for the CDR3 is TGTGCCTGTGACAGACTGGGGGATACGCGTTACACCGATAAACTCATCTTT. Its protein is CACDRLGDTRYTDKLIF.

The rearrangement joins TRDV2 to TRDJ3; 12 bases are a match to TRDD3. The V segment lost 0 bases and the J segment 9 bases; nucleotides outside the gene matches: 17. The germline V gene encodes CDR1 GEAIGNYY and CDR2 EKD. This CDR3 comprises 21 residues. CDR3: CACDTGELGDTYSRVTRQMFF. The CDR3 DNA follows: TGTGCCTGTGACACCGGAGAACTGGGGGATACTTATTCGAGAGTCACCCGACAGATGTTTTTC.

This clone was observed a handful of times. The chain employs TRDV2 and TRDJ1, with 10 nucleotides matching TRDD3. The ends lost 3 bases at V and 4 bases at J; junction bases unmatched: 4. This CDR3 has 14 amino acids. From germline, CDR1 is GEAIGNYY and CDR2 EKD. The CDR3 protein is CACDLLGDVDKLIF. The CDR3, as DNA: TGTGCCTGTGACTTACTGGGGGATGTCGATAAACTCATCTTT.

This clone is categorized as large (0.1 to 1%). The sample carries other DNA sequences with the same CDR3. The chain joins TRDV2 to TRDJ1, with 11 bases identical to TRDD3. This CDR3 is built from 17 residues. Trimming at V came to 3 bases and at J to 3 bases, leaving 11 bases not matched to a gene. Germline V gives CDR1 GEAIGNYY, CDR2 EKD. CDR3 sequence (DNA): TGTGCCTGTGACTCCCTACTGGGGGATAGAAGGGCCGATAAACTCATCTTT. Protein product: CACDSLLGDRRADKLIF.

This chain uses TRDV2 with TRDJ1; D ambiguous. The CDR3 sequence is 18 residues long. Trimming pared 3 bases from V and 0 bases from J, leaving 22 bases between. Germline assignment: CDR1 GEAIGNYY and CDR2 EKD. CDR3 sequence (DNA): TGTGCCTGTGACCATATGCTGGCGGATCGTCAGTACACCGATAAACTCATCTTT. This codes for CACDHMLADRQYTDKLIF.

This clone turned up a few times. With a much larger clone just one base away, this may be a read error. The sample has other DNA sequences that encode this CDR3 too. The rearrangement joins TRDV2 to TRDJ1, with 10 bases lining up with TRDD3. The V gene's germline CDR1 is GEAIGNYY and CDR2 EKD. CDR3 length: 16 amino acids. CDR3 DNA: TGTGCCTGTGACATTTTACTGGGGGATGACACTGATAAACTCATCTTT. It translates to CACDILLGDDTDKLIF.

This clone came up a few times. V is TRDV2 and J is TRDJ1, with TRDD3 matching 8 bases. Germline V gene data show CDR1 as GEAIGNYY and CDR2 as EKD. V dropped 3 bases and J dropped 2; count of bases not matched to a gene: 7. The CDR3 spans 15 residues. The CDR3 coding sequence is TGTGCCTGTGACCGACTGGGGGTTGGGACCGATAAACTCATCTTT. This sequence encodes CACDRLGVGTDKLIF.

This clone appeared a few times. A much larger clone differs from this one at a single base, so this may be a read error. The chain joins TRDV2 to TRDJ1, with 13 bases aligning to TRDD3. Germline V lookup: CDR1 GEAIGNYY, CDR2 EKD. The CDR3 sequence is 22 residues long. V gave up 0 bases and J gave up 0 bases; unmatched junction bases: 18. CDR3 in DNA: TGTGCCTGTGACACCATTATACTGGGGGATACGCCCACTAAGATGGACACCGATAAACTCATCTTT. Protein sequence: CACDTIILGDTPTKMDTDKLIF.

This clone was recorded a few times. This chain links TRDV2 with TRDJ1; tentative D call: TRDD3 (6 bases). The V and J ends lost 1 base and 0 bases respectively, with 20 bases between them. The CDR3 runs to 18 residues. Germline loops: CDR1 GEAIGNYY, CDR2 EKD. CDR3: CACDTVGGGGPYTDKLIF. CDR3 in DNA: TGTGCCTGTGACACGGTCGGTGGTGGGGGTCCGTACACCGATAAACTCATCTTT.

There are a few counts of this clone. A read error is likely here: a far larger clone is one base away. The V and J genes are TRDV2 and TRDJ1, with a weak D call TRDD3 (6 bases). Trimming shortened V by 0 bases and J by 1 base, and 11 bases separated the two germline ends. The CDR3 has 15 residues. Per germline, CDR1 GEAIGNYY and CDR2 EKD. The CDR3 bases are TGTGCCTGTGACACCGTTGGGGGTTGCACCGATAAACTCATCTTT. Its protein product is CACDTVGGCTDKLIF.

This clone counts as medium-sized. CDR3 in amino acids: CACDPLSGGYASSGTDKLIF. CDR3 bases: TGTGCCTGTGATCCCTTATCTGGGGGATACGCTAGTTCTGGGACCGATAAACTCATCTTT. J is TRDJ1 and V is TRDV2, with TRDD3 identical over 12 bases. The trim removed 4 bases at V and 2 bases at J, leaving 19 bases unmatched. The CDR3 length is 20 residues. The V gene's germline CDR1 is GEAIGNYY and CDR2 EKD.

This rearrangement joins TRDV2 to TRDJ1, with D maybe TRDD3 (6 bases). Germline V gene lookup returns CDR1 GEAIGNYY and CDR2 EKD. With 0 bases removed from V and 1 base from J, the gap between germline ends came to 14 bases. This CDR3 is built from 16 residues. DNA for the CDR3: TGTGCCTGTGACACCGTAGGGGATGGGGGCACCGATAAACTCATCTTT. As protein: CACDTVGDGGTDKLIF.

This clone was seen more than once but under ten times. In DNA form, the CDR3 reads TGTGCCTGTGACTCCCTCCTTAGTGGGGGACACGACTACACCGATAAACTCATCTTT. Its translation is CACDSLLSGGHDYTDKLIF. This chain joins TRDV2 and TRDJ1; the match to TRDD3 covers 7 bases. Germline V gene data show CDR1 as GEAIGNYY and CDR2 as EKD. The CDR3 consists of 19 residues. With V trimmed by 3 bases and J by 0 bases, 18 bases remained unmatched.

With regard to this clone: The likely explanation is a read error, given a far larger clone one base away. Other DNA sequences from this sample encode an identical CDR3 as well. The chain uses TRDV2 and TRDJ1, with unresolved D. The CDR3 covers 15 residues. Germline loops: CDR1 GEAIGNYY, CDR2 EKD. Written as DNA, the CDR3 is TGTGCCTGTGACACCGTAGGGAAGTACACCGATAAGCTCATCTTT. This codes for CACDTVGKYTDKLIF.

In its sample, this clone is medium-sized. The chain couples TRDV2 to TRDJ1; D perhaps matches TRDD3 (5 bases). V dropped 0 bases and J dropped 0 bases, with 16 bases sitting between them. The CDR3 is made up of 17 amino acids. Per the germline V gene, CDR1 is GEAIGNYY and CDR2 is EKD. The CDR3 reads CACDTVSKSGYTDKLIF. CDR3 bases: TGTGCCTGTGACACCGTCTCGAAGTCTGGGTACACCGATAAACTCATCTTT.

This chain uses TRDV2 with TRDJ1; maybe TRDD3 (6 bases). Germline CDR1 is GEAIGNYY and CDR2 is EKD. The ends were cut back, 0 bases at V and 0 bases at J, with 13 bases in the middle. This CDR3 comprises 16 residues. The CDR3 DNA is TGTGCCTGTGACACCGTGGGGGCCGATTACACCGATAAACTCATCTTT. Translated, it gives CACDTVGADYTDKLIF.

With regard to this clone: The junction shows a germline mismatch at one end, possibly a read error. V and J are TRDV2 and TRDJ1, with a tentative D call TRDD3 (5 bases). This CDR3 contains 19 residues. CDR1 is GEAIGNYY, CDR2 EKD, per germline. The CDR3 region has the DNA TGTGCCTGTGATGCCCTCCGAAGTACTGAGGTATACGCTGCCGATAACCTCATCTTT. Its translation is CACDALRSTEVYAADNLIF.

In this sample, this clone turned up a few times. The rearrangement uses TRDV2 and TRDJ2; a possible D gene is TRDD3 (5 bases). The CDR3 loop spans 18 amino acids. From germline, CDR1 is GEAIGNYY and CDR2 EKD. With 0 bases removed from V and 4 bases from J, the gap between germline ends came to 20 bases. The CDR3 DNA follows: TGTGCCTGTGACACCGTATACGGAATGGTTCGGGAGACAGCACAACTCTTCTTT. Translation: CACDTVYGMVRETAQLFF.